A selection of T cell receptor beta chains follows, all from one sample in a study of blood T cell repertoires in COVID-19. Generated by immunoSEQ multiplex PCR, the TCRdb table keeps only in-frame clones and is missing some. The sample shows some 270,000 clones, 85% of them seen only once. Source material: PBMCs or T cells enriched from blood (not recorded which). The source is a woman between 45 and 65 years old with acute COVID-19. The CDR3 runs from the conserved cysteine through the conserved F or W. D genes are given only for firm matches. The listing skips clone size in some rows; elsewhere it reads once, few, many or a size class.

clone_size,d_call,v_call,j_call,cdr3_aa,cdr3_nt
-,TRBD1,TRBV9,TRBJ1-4,CASSAQGALGEKLFF,TGTGCCAGCAGCGCCCAGGGGGCGCTTGGTGAAAAACTGTTTTTT
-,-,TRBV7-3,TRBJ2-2,CASSPFTGELFF,TGTGCCAGCAGCCCATTTACCGGGGAGCTGTTTTTT
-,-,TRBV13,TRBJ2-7,CASSLSSYEQYF,TGTGCCAGCAGCCTGAGCTCCTACGAGCAGTACTTC
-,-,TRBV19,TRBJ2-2,CASSIPTALNTGELFF,TGTGCCAGTAGTATCCCGACAGCCTTGAACACCGGGGAGCTGTTTTTT
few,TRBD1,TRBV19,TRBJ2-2,CASRTGTSTGELFF,TGTGCCAGTCGGACAGGCACCAGCACCGGGGAGCTGTTTTTT
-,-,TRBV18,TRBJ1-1,CASSSGPGTEAFF,TGTGCCAGCTCATCAGGGCCAGGAACTGAAGCTTTCTTT
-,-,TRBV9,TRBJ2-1,CASSVALLANYNEQFF,TGTGCCAGCAGCGTAGCTCTACTAGCAAATTACAATGAGCAGTTCTTC
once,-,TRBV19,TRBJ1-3,CASSNQGNSGNTIYF,TGTGCCAGTAGTAATCAGGGAAACTCTGGAAACACCATATATTTT
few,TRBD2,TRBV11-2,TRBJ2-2,CASSRSGGTGELFF,TGTGCCAGCAGCAGGAGCGGGGGGACCGGGGAGCTGTTTTTT
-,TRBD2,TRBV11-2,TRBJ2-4,CASSLTGGENIQYF,TGTGCCAGCAGCCTCACCGGGGGGGAAAACATTCAGTACTTC
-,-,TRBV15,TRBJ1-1,CATSRGNERFRSEAFF,TGTGCCACCAGCAGAGGCAACGAGCGGTTCAGGAGTGAAGCTTTCTTT
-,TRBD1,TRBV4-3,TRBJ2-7,CASSRRTGTGPTEGVYEQYF,TGCGCCAGCAGCCGCCGAACCGGGACAGGCCCAACCGAGGGGGTCTACGAGCAGTACTTC
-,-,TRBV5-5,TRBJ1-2,CASSLVIRDTFRDTF,TGTGCCAGCAGCTTGGTAATTAGGGACACATTTCGGGACACCTTC
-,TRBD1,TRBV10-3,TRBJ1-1,CAISDFTGAGTEAFF,TGTGCCATCAGTGACTTCACAGGGGCGGGGACTGAAGCTTTCTTT
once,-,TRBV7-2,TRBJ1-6,CASSLAENSPLHF,TGTGCCAGCAGCTTAGCAGAGAATTCACCCCTCCACTTT
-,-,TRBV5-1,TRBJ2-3,CASSIDNTDTQYF,TGCGCCAGCAGTATTGACAACACAGATACGCAGTATTTT
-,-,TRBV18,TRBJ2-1,CASSQGLEQFF,TGTGCCAGCTCCCAGGGGCTTGAGCAGTTCTTC
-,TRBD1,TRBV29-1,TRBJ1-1,CSVGQGSEAFF,TGCAGCGTGGGACAGGGGTCTGAAGCTTTCTTT
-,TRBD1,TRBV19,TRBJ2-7,CASSTPGQSYEQYF,TGTGCCAGTAGTACTCCGGGACAGAGCTACGAGCAGTACTTC
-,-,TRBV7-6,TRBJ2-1,CASSRRGASYNEQFF,TGTGCCAGCAGCCGTCGGGGGGCCTCCTACAATGAGCAGTTCTTC
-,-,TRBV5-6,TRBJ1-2,CASSAQDEGTF,TGTGCCAGCAGCGCACAGGACGAAGGCACCTTC
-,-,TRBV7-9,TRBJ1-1,CASSLGTPEAFF,TGTGCCAGCAGCTTAGGAACTCCTGAAGCTTTCTTT
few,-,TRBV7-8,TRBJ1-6,CASSLLGQYNSPLHF,TGTGCCAGCAGCTTACTCGGACAGTATAATTCACCCCTCCACTTT
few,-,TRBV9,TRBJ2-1,CASSSVGASYNEQFF,TGTGCCAGCAGCTCCGTGGGGGCCTCCTACAATGAGCAGTTCTTC
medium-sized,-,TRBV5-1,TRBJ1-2,CASSSTASYGYTF,TGCGCCAGCAGCTCTACTGCCTCCTATGGCTACACCTTC
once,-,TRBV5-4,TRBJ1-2,CASSLGETGAYGYTF,TGTGCCAGCAGCTTGGGAGAGACAGGAGCCTATGGCTACACCTTC
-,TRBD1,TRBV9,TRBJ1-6,CASGPGTGGSPLHF,TGTGCCAGCGGCCCCGGGACAGGAGGATCACCCCTCCACTTT